Listed below are T cell receptor beta chains from one sample, sequenced in a study of cytomegalovirus exposure and HLA in healthy donors. Sequencing used immunoSEQ multiplex PCR; TCRdb keeps in-frame clones, though not all of them. The repertoire holds roughly 150,000 clones, around 86% seen once, with just under 9% in the top ten. The sample taken for sequencing was PBMCs. Every receptor here comes from a man younger than 35 in good health and CMV-seropositive. The CDR3 runs from the conserved cysteine through the conserved F or W. A D gene is named only where the DNA matches it firmly. The size entry is marked missing in some rows and otherwise reads once, few, many or a size class.

d_call: NA
j_call: TRBJ1-2
v_call: TRBV18
clone_size: NA
cdr3_nt: TGTGCCAGCTCACAAGACCGGGATGGGAGCTACACCTTC
cdr3_aa: CASSQDRDGSYTF

d_call: TRBD2
j_call: TRBJ2-7
v_call: TRBV5-1
clone_size: NA
cdr3_nt: TGCGCCAGCAGCTTGGGACTAGCGGGAGGCGAGCAGTACTTC
cdr3_aa: CASSLGLAGGEQYF

d_call: NA
j_call: TRBJ2-7
v_call: TRBV2
clone_size: NA
cdr3_nt: TGTGCCAGCAGTGATTGGCAGGGGAAGTACGAGCAGTACTTC
cdr3_aa: CASSDWQGKYEQYF

d_call: NA
j_call: TRBJ1-6
v_call: TRBV30
clone_size: few
cdr3_nt: TGTGCCGGAAACGACAGGTCTTCACCCCTCCACTTT
cdr3_aa: CAGNDRSSPLHF

d_call: NA
j_call: TRBJ2-5
v_call: TRBV2
clone_size: NA
cdr3_nt: TGTGCCAGACGACGGGGCCGCGGGGCCATTGGAGAGACCCAGTACTTC
cdr3_aa: CARRRGRGAIGETQYF

d_call: NA
j_call: TRBJ2-7
v_call: TRBV6-5
clone_size: NA
cdr3_nt: TGTGCCAGCAGTCCGCGCGGAGGGGACGAGCAGTACTTC
cdr3_aa: CASSPRGGDEQYF

d_call: TRBD2
j_call: TRBJ2-1
v_call: TRBV19
clone_size: NA
cdr3_nt: TGTGCCAGTAGTATAGTGAGCGGGGGGGCCCCTGAGCAGTTCTTC
cdr3_aa: CASSIVSGGAPEQFF

d_call: NA
j_call: TRBJ1-2
v_call: TRBV11-3
clone_size: NA
cdr3_nt: TGTGCCAGCAGCTTAGTGGTCACTTTGGCGGATGGCTACACCTTC
cdr3_aa: CASSLVVTLADGYTF

d_call: NA
j_call: TRBJ2-2
v_call: TRBV18
clone_size: NA
cdr3_nt: TGTGCCAGCTCCCCGCTGGCGGAGAACACCGGGGAGCTGTTTTTT
cdr3_aa: CASSPLAENTGELFF

d_call: NA
j_call: TRBJ2-1
v_call: TRBV6-5
clone_size: NA
cdr3_nt: TGTGCCACCGGGGAGGCAGGCAATGAGCAGTTCTTC
cdr3_aa: CATGEAGNEQFF

d_call: TRBD1
j_call: TRBJ2-3
v_call: TRBV7-3
clone_size: NA
cdr3_nt: TGTGCCAGCAGCTTATTGGGACAGACAGATACGCAGTATTTT
cdr3_aa: CASSLLGQTDTQYF

d_call: NA
j_call: TRBJ1-2
v_call: TRBV27
clone_size: NA
cdr3_nt: TGTGCCAGCAGTTTAGGGGGCTCCCTTAACTATGGCTACACCTTC
cdr3_aa: CASSLGGSLNYGYTF

d_call: NA
j_call: TRBJ1-1
v_call: TRBV6-6
clone_size: NA
cdr3_nt: TGTGCCAGCAGTACCCCTCAGATTATGAACACTGAAGCTTTCTTT
cdr3_aa: CASSTPQIMNTEAFF

d_call: NA
j_call: TRBJ1-5
v_call: TRBV9
clone_size: NA
cdr3_nt: TGTGCCAGCAGCGTAGGACACATTAGCAATCAGCCCCAGCATTTT
cdr3_aa: CASSVGHISNQPQHF

d_call: TRBD1
j_call: TRBJ2-1
v_call: TRBV2
clone_size: NA
cdr3_nt: TGTGCCAGCAGTGAGGACAGGGGGTCCTACAATGAGCAGTTCTTC
cdr3_aa: CASSEDRGSYNEQFF

d_call: NA
j_call: TRBJ1-6
v_call: TRBV9
clone_size: many
cdr3_nt: TGTGCCAGCAGCTTAGGGAGAGATAATTCACCCCTCCACTTT
cdr3_aa: CASSLGRDNSPLHF

d_call: NA
j_call: TRBJ2-7
v_call: TRBV19
clone_size: few
cdr3_nt: TGTGCCAGTAGACGTCAGGGCGGCAAGGTCGGCGAGCAGTACTTC
cdr3_aa: CASRRQGGKVGEQYF

d_call: TRBD1
j_call: TRBJ2-4
v_call: TRBV12-5
clone_size: NA
cdr3_nt: TGTGCTAGTGGTTGGGGGACAGAGGAATCCATAGTCAAAAACATTCAGTACTTC
cdr3_aa: CASGWGTEESIVKNIQYF

d_call: NA
j_call: TRBJ1-1
v_call: TRBV11-2
clone_size: NA
cdr3_nt: TGTGCCAGCAGAACGAGGACTGAAGCTTTCTTT
cdr3_aa: CASRTRTEAFF

d_call: TRBD2
j_call: TRBJ2-7
v_call: TRBV6-6
clone_size: NA
cdr3_nt: TGTGCCAGCACGCGAGGGGAGGCTAGCGGGGGGTGGCAGTACTTC
cdr3_aa: CASTRGEASGGWQYF

d_call: TRBD2
j_call: TRBJ2-2
v_call: TRBV14
clone_size: NA
cdr3_nt: TGTGCCAGCAGCCCCTCGGGTGGCGGGAGATTCGGCACCGGGGAGCTGTTTTTT
cdr3_aa: CASSPSGGGRFGTGELFF

d_call: TRBD2
j_call: TRBJ2-1
v_call: TRBV4-2
clone_size: NA
cdr3_nt: TGTGCCAGCAGCCAAGTCCCGACTAGCGGGACGCTCAATGAGCAGTTCTTC
cdr3_aa: CASSQVPTSGTLNEQFF

d_call: NA
j_call: TRBJ1-1
v_call: TRBV6-4
clone_size: NA
cdr3_nt: TGTGCCAGCAGTAGGGGATTGAACACTGAAGCTTTCTTT
cdr3_aa: CASSRGLNTEAFF

d_call: NA
j_call: TRBJ2-7
v_call: TRBV11-3
clone_size: NA
cdr3_nt: TGTGCCAGCAGCTTAGAGAGCTGGGGGCGCTTCTACGAGCAGTACTTC
cdr3_aa: CASSLESWGRFYEQYF

d_call: TRBD2
j_call: TRBJ2-3
v_call: TRBV5-1
clone_size: NA
cdr3_nt: TGCGCCAGCAGCTTGGACCCAGCGGGAGTTTCCGCAGATACGCAGTATTTT
cdr3_aa: CASSLDPAGVSADTQYF

d_call: TRBD2
j_call: TRBJ2-1
v_call: TRBV15
clone_size: NA
cdr3_nt: TGTGCCACCAGCAGAATTGTCGGGGGGGGCGATGAGCAGTTCTTC
cdr3_aa: CATSRIVGGGDEQFF

d_call: TRBD1
j_call: TRBJ2-1
v_call: TRBV18
clone_size: NA
cdr3_nt: TGTGCCAGCTCACCACAGGACAGGGCGAACAATGAGCAGTTCTTC
cdr3_aa: CASSPQDRANNEQFF

d_call: NA
j_call: TRBJ1-5
v_call: TRBV2
clone_size: NA
cdr3_nt: TGTGCCAGCAAACGGACAGAGAAGCAGCCCCAGCATTTT
cdr3_aa: CASKRTEKQPQHF

d_call: NA
j_call: TRBJ1-2
v_call: TRBV18
clone_size: NA
cdr3_nt: TGTGCCAGCTCACTGGACAGAGGGAACTATGGCTACACCTTC
cdr3_aa: CASSLDRGNYGYTF

d_call: TRBD2
j_call: TRBJ2-5
v_call: TRBV7-9
clone_size: NA
cdr3_nt: TGTGCCAGCAACCACCCTACGCGGGGGCAAGAGACCCAGTACTTC
cdr3_aa: CASNHPTRGQETQYF

d_call: TRBD2
j_call: TRBJ2-7
v_call: TRBV11-3
clone_size: NA
cdr3_nt: TGTGCCAGCAGCGCGCGGGGGGCCGAGCAGTACTTC
cdr3_aa: CASSARGAEQYF

d_call: TRBD2
j_call: TRBJ2-7
v_call: TRBV19
clone_size: NA
cdr3_nt: TGTGCCAGTAGTATCACACTAGCGGGGGCGTACGAGCAGTACTTC
cdr3_aa: CASSITLAGAYEQYF

d_call: NA
j_call: TRBJ1-1
v_call: TRBV30
clone_size: few
cdr3_nt: TGTGCCTGGAGCCCTAGTGAGGTAAAAACTTTCTTT
cdr3_aa: CAWSPSEVKTFF

d_call: NA
j_call: TRBJ1-1
v_call: TRBV4-1
clone_size: NA
cdr3_nt: TGCGCCAGCAGCCAAATACTGTCCCAGGACTCGACTGAAGCTTTCTTT
cdr3_aa: CASSQILSQDSTEAFF

d_call: NA
j_call: TRBJ1-1
v_call: TRBV11-2
clone_size: once
cdr3_nt: TGTGCCAGCAGCTCCTTGACGCGGGGTACTGAAGCTTTCTTT
cdr3_aa: CASSSLTRGTEAFF

d_call: TRBD2
j_call: TRBJ2-1
v_call: TRBV27
clone_size: NA
cdr3_nt: TGTGCCAGCAGTTTATCTCTAGCGGGAGGGCAAAGTGAGCAGTTCTTC
cdr3_aa: CASSLSLAGGQSEQFF

d_call: TRBD1
j_call: TRBJ1-2
v_call: TRBV6-6
clone_size: NA
cdr3_nt: TGTGCCAGCAGTTACACCGACAGGGCCGTCGGCTACACCTTC
cdr3_aa: CASSYTDRAVGYTF

d_call: NA
j_call: TRBJ1-2
v_call: TRBV28
clone_size: NA
cdr3_nt: TGTGCCAGCAGGGGAGGGGGTGGCTACACCTTC
cdr3_aa: CASRGGGGYTF

d_call: NA
j_call: TRBJ1-5
v_call: TRBV27
clone_size: few
cdr3_nt: TGTGCCAGCAGTTTAACAGGGAGGGGAGGCAATCAGCCCCAGCATTTT
cdr3_aa: CASSLTGRGGNQPQHF

d_call: TRBD1
j_call: TRBJ1-2
v_call: TRBV7-9
clone_size: few
cdr3_nt: TGTGCCAGCAGCTATGACAGGGGGCTTGGCTACACCTTC
cdr3_aa: CASSYDRGLGYTF

d_call: NA
j_call: TRBJ1-2
v_call: TRBV9
clone_size: NA
cdr3_nt: TGTGCCAGCAGCCCGAGACCAGGGTTGGCCTATGGCTACACCTTC
cdr3_aa: CASSPRPGLAYGYTF

d_call: TRBD2
j_call: TRBJ2-1
v_call: TRBV19
clone_size: NA
cdr3_nt: TGTGCCAGCCAAGGGCAGGGACTAGGCTACAATGAGCAGTTCTTC
cdr3_aa: CASQGQGLGYNEQFF

d_call: NA
j_call: TRBJ2-6
v_call: TRBV6-5
clone_size: NA
cdr3_nt: TGTGCCAGCAGTTACCTCAGGGGTTCTGGGGCCAACGTCCTGACTTTC
cdr3_aa: CASSYLRGSGANVLTF

d_call: NA
j_call: TRBJ2-1
v_call: TRBV19
clone_size: NA
cdr3_nt: TGTGCCAGTAGTGGGGTGGACAGACGCAATGAGCAGTTCTTC
cdr3_aa: CASSGVDRRNEQFF

d_call: TRBD1
j_call: TRBJ1-2
v_call: TRBV2
clone_size: NA
cdr3_nt: TGTGCCAGCAGAGGGGACAGGGGGAACTATGGCTACACCTTC
cdr3_aa: CASRGDRGNYGYTF

d_call: NA
j_call: TRBJ2-5
v_call: TRBV14
clone_size: NA
cdr3_nt: TGTGCCAGCAGCCAAGCCCACGGGACAATTCAAGAGACCCAGTACTTC
cdr3_aa: CASSQAHGTIQETQYF

d_call: NA
j_call: TRBJ1-2
v_call: TRBV30
clone_size: NA
cdr3_nt: TGTGCCTGGAGGGGAAACAGGGAAAACTATGGTGGCTACACCTTC
cdr3_aa: CAWRGNRENYGGYTF

d_call: NA
j_call: TRBJ2-7
v_call: TRBV19
clone_size: NA
cdr3_nt: TGTGCCAGTAGTATTCGGCAGGGCTACGAGCAGTACTTC
cdr3_aa: CASSIRQGYEQYF